One sample yielded the 25 T cell receptor beta chains listed below, sequenced in a study of blood T cell repertoires in COVID-19. Generated by immunoSEQ multiplex PCR, the TCRdb table keeps only in-frame clones and is missing some. This sample carries fewer than 250,000 clones, roughly 85% of them seen once, and the ten largest clones take 2.5%. The sequencing sample was made of peripheral blood. These receptor sequences come from a woman between 40 and 55 years old with active or convalescent COVID-19.

This rearrangement joins TRBV9 to TRBJ1-6, with no clear D. CDR1 is SGDLS and CDR2 is YYNGEE in the germline V gene. This CDR3 comprises 15 residues. Deletions cut 3 bases from V and 6 bases from J, with 13 bases between. The CDR3 region is CASSERPEGNSPLHF. The CDR3 region has the DNA TGTGCCAGCAGCGAACGACCGGAGGGTAATTCACCCCTCCACTTT.

This sequence joins TRBV29-1 and TRBJ2-7; 8 positions agree with TRBD2. Germline V gene data show CDR1 as SQVTM and CDR2 as ANQGSEA. This CDR3 spans 13 amino acids. The junction had 6 bases not matched to a gene; V was cut back by 6 bases and J by 2 bases. CDR3 coding DNA: TGCAGCGTCGGGAGGGGTAGTACCTACGAGCAGTACTTC. It yields the protein CSVGRGSTYEQYF.

The chain uses TRBV24-1 and TRBJ2-5; TRBD2 matches 7 bases. The CDR3 length is 15 residues. Germline V gene data show CDR1 as KGHDR and CDR2 as SFDVKD. V shed 4 bases and J 5 bases; nucleotides not matched to a gene: 9. The CDR3 bases are TGTGCCACCAGTGACTCCCCCGCGCGGGGGGAGACCCAGTACTTC. Translating it yields CATSDSPARGETQYF.

This clone was recorded a few times. This chain connects TRBV24-1 to TRBJ1-4; D perhaps matches TRBD1 (6 bases). V lost 2 bases and J lost 8, with 17 bases in between. Per germline, CDR1 KGHDR and CDR2 SFDVKD. This CDR3 is 16 amino acids long. The CDR3 DNA is TGTGCCACCAGTGATTCGACAGGCCCCAATGGGGAAAAACTGTTTTTT. It codes for CATSDSTGPNGEKLFF.

This clone was observed a single time. The rearrangement uses TRBV13 and TRBJ1-1; 8 positions match TRBD1. This CDR3 region has 14 residues. The germline V gene has CDR1 PRHDT and CDR2 FYEKMQ (reference sequence). Germline trimming cut 3 bases from V and 5 bases from J; bases unmatched to any gene: 5. The CDR3 bases are TGTGCCAGCAGCTTCGGCAGGGGGCTGACTGAAGCTTTCTTT. Translating gives CASSFGRGLTEAFF.

The chain links TRBV7-8 to TRBJ2-1; weak D call: TRBD2 (6 bases). Germline values: CDR1 SGHVS, CDR2 FQNEAQ. Deletions cut 5 bases from V and 7 bases from J, with 24 bases between. There are 17 residues in the CDR3. Here the CDR3 DNA reads TGTGCCAGCAGCCTAGGTCGCGTTCCGGGACTTATGAATGAGCAGTTCTTC. Its protein is CASSLGRVPGLMNEQFF.

The gene calls are TRBV11-3 and TRBJ2-3, with 8 bases lining up with TRBD2. The junction had 6 bases not matched to a gene; V was cut back by 1 base and J by 0 bases. This CDR3 has 17 residues. Germline lookup yields CDR1 SGHNT and CDR2 YENEEA. This chain's CDR3 is CASSLGLAGPSTDTQYF. In nucleotides, the CDR3 is TGTGCCAGCAGCTTAGGGTTAGCGGGGCCTAGCACAGATACGCAGTATTTT. The full variable domain, its missing parts supplied by reference TRBV11-3 and TRBJ2-3, is EAGVVQSPRYKIIEKKQPVAFWCNPISGHNTLYWYLQNLGQGPELLIRYENEEAVDDSQLPKDRFSAERLKGVDSTLKIQPAELGDSAVYLCASSLGLAGPSTDTQYFGPGTRLTVL.

This clone was counted only a few times. The rearrangement uses TRBV3-1 (or the pseudogene TRBV3-2) and TRBJ1-2, with 7 positions matching TRBD1. This CDR3 is built from 13 residues. CDR1 and CDR2 (germline): LGHDT, YNNKEL (reference sequence). With 5 bases clipped from V and 6 bases from J, the junction kept 6 bases outside the gene matches. CDR3 sequence (DNA): TGTGCCAGCAGCTCTGACAGGGACAATGGCTACACCTTC. Residues: CASSSDRDNGYTF.

V and J are TRBV7-2 and TRBJ1-1; D is unresolved. The V end was cut by 5 bases, the J end by 1 base, with 8 bases between. CDR3 size: 13 residues. Germline V CDR1 and CDR2: SGHTA, FQGNSA. CDR3 nucleotides: TGTGCCAGCAGCGTAGACGGGAACACTGAAGCTTTCTTT. Its protein product is CASSVDGNTEAFF.

The rearrangement uses TRBV4-2 and TRBJ2-7, with D maybe TRBD1 (6 bases). From germline, CDR1 is LGHNA and CDR2 YNFKEQ. The ends were cut back, 4 bases at V and 6 bases at J, with 13 bases in the middle. The CDR3 length is 13 residues. CDR3 coding DNA: TGTGCCAGCAGCCGGGGGCAAGGAGGCGAGCAGTACTTC. It encodes CASSRGQGGEQYF.

The rearrangement uses TRBV6-1 and TRBJ1-1, with D perhaps TRBD1 (5 bases). Germline V lookup: CDR1 MNHNS, CDR2 SASEGT. The ends were cut back, 1 base at V and 5 bases at J, with 14 bases in the middle. The CDR3 loop spans 15 amino acids. The CDR3 here is CASSEVGHSLTEAFF. The CDR3, as DNA: TGTGCCAGCAGTGAAGTTGGACATAGCCTGACTGAAGCTTTCTTT.

V usage is TRBV14 and J usage is TRBJ2-5; no reliable D call. Trimming left V 1 base short and J 4 bases short, with 10 bases between. Germline CDR1 SGHDN, CDR2 FVKESK. The length of the CDR3 is 14 residues. For the CDR3, the DNA is TGTGCCAGCAGCCAAGGAGGAATCGGAGAGACCCAGTACTTC. Its protein product is CASSQGGIGETQYF.

This chain connects TRBV6-5 to TRBJ2-7, with 9 bases aligning to TRBD1. Losses at the gene ends were 7 bases for V and 0 bases for J; bases not matched to a gene: 7. The CDR3 consists of 15 residues. Germline CDR1 MNHEY, CDR2 SVGAGI. The CDR3, as DNA: TGTGCCAGCACCGACGGACAGGGGATCTCCTACGAGCAGTACTTC. This sequence encodes CASTDGQGISYEQYF.

The gene calls are TRBV6-5 and TRBJ2-5, with 11 bases fitting TRBD1. Germline V gene sequence: CDR1 MNHEY, CDR2 SVGAGI. J was trimmed by 2 bases and V by 6 bases; bases with no gene match: 2. The CDR3 extends over 14 amino acids. The CDR3 region is CASSRDRGQETQYF. Written as DNA, the CDR3 is TGTGCCAGCAGCCGGGACAGGGGGCAAGAGACCCAGTACTTC.

The rearrangement uses TRBV2 and TRBJ2-5; weak D call: TRBD1 (6 bases). Trimming took off 4 bases at V and 4 bases at J, with 10 bases between the two ends. CDR3 length equals 13 residues. Germline V gene lookup returns CDR1 SNHLY and CDR2 FYNNEI. CDR3 bases: TGTGCCAGCAGTGGGGGCAGGGGAGAGACCCAGTACTTC. It specifies CASSGGRGETQYF.

The rearrangement links TRBV5-6 to TRBJ2-2; D gene uncertain. Germline V gene sequence: CDR1 SGHDT, CDR2 YYEEEE. Trimming pared 1 base from V and 1 base from J, leaving 8 bases between. The CDR3 consists of 15 residues. The DNA of the CDR3 is TGTGCCAGCAGCTTGCTAGGTTTGAACACCGGGGAGCTGTTTTTT. This translates into CASSLLGLNTGELFF.

This chain uses TRBV7-2 with TRBJ2-7, with TRBD1 matching 9 bases. Germline CDR1 and CDR2: SGHTA and FQGNSA. J gave up 4 bases and V 2 bases, and 3 bases lay outside the gene matches. This CDR3 spans 14 amino acids. The CDR3 DNA sequence: TGTGCCAGCAGCTTACTCGGACAGGGGTACGAGCAGTACTTC. Amino acids: CASSLLGQGYEQYF.

V and J are TRBV2 and TRBJ1-5, with 8 bases identical to TRBD1. Germline V gene data show CDR1 as SNHLY and CDR2 as FYNNEI. With V trimmed by 8 bases and J by 4 bases, 4 bases remained unmatched. The CDR3 has 13 residues. The CDR3 DNA reads as TGTGCCAGCCAGGGACAGGTGAATCAGCCCCAGCATTTT. It encodes CASQGQVNQPQHF. Variable domain in full (rest from reference TRBV2 and TRBJ1-5): EPEVTQTPSHQVTQMGQEVILRCVPISNHLYFYWYRQILGQKVEFLVSFYNNEISEKSEIFDDQFSVERPDGSNFTLKIRSTKLEDSAMYFCASQGQVNQPQHFGDGTRLSIL.

V usage is TRBV18 and J usage is TRBJ1-4; 7 nucleotides agree with TRBD1. The V and J ends lost 3 bases and 2 bases, in that order; junction bases with no gene match: 6. The germline V gene has CDR1 KGHSH and CDR2 LQKENI. This CDR3 is built from 16 residues. The CDR3 here is CASSPSTGQTNEKLFF. The CDR3 DNA follows: TGTGCCAGCTCACCTAGTACGGGACAGACTAATGAAAAACTGTTTTTT.

This chain connects TRBV20-1 to TRBJ2-7; tentatively, D is TRBD1 (5 bases). Germline CDR1 reads DFQATT; CDR2 reads SNEGSKA (reference sequence). This CDR3 is built from 14 residues. V dropped 3 bases and J dropped 1 base, with 13 bases sitting between them. For the CDR3, the DNA is TGCAGTGCTAGTAGGCCTGGGGCTTCCTACGAGCAGTACTTC. It specifies CSASRPGASYEQYF.

The V gene is TRBV12-3 or TRBV12-4, the J gene TRBJ2-7, with D unresolved. The V gene lost 6 bases and the J gene lost 0 bases, with 6 bases spanning the gap. CDR3 length: 12 residues. CDR3 coding DNA: TGTGCCAGCAGGAAGAGCTCCTACGAGCAGTACTTC. Amino acid sequence: CASRKSSYEQYF.

In its sample, this clone was seen once. This chain links TRBV30 with TRBJ1-1; 8 positions match TRBD1. J gave up 7 bases and V 2 bases, and 6 bases lay outside the gene matches. Germline V gene sequence: CDR1 GTSNPN, CDR2 SVGIG (reference sequence). The CDR3 contains 13 residues. The CDR3 sequence is CAWSIQGVGEAFF. The CDR3, as DNA: TGTGCCTGGAGTATACAGGGGGTGGGTGAAGCTTTCTTT.

The V gene is TRBV6-2 or TRBV6-3, the J gene TRBJ2-1, with 10 bases that match TRBD1. The germline gives CDR1 MNHEY, CDR2 SVGEGT. CDR3 length: 17 residues. The V gene end was trimmed by 5 bases and the J gene end by 6 bases; junction bases not matched to a gene: 13. The CDR3 spells CASSTFRGTGVVNEQFF. In DNA, the CDR3 is TGTGCCAGCAGTACATTCCGTGGGACAGGGGTGGTCAATGAGCAGTTCTTC.

The chain is built from TRBV27 and TRBJ1-2; D call uncertain. CDR3 length: 14 residues. The V end was cut by 5 bases, the J end by 3 bases, with 13 bases between. The germline CDR1 and CDR2 sequences are MNHEY and SMNVEV (reference sequence). The CDR3 DNA reads as TGTGCCAGCAGTCCTCAGCCCGGGGACTATGGCTACACCTTC. It translates to CASSPQPGDYGYTF.

This clone appeared a single time. V is TRBV7-2 and J is TRBJ2-1; 11 nucleotides match TRBD2. V shed 9 bases and J 4 bases; nucleotides not matched to a gene: 2. CDR3 size: 13 residues. From germline, CDR1 is SGHTA and CDR2 FQGNSA. CDR3 in amino acids: CARTSGTYNEQFF. The CDR3 DNA reads as TGTGCCAGGACTAGCGGGACGTACAATGAGCAGTTCTTC.